This is a list of T cell receptor beta chains from one sample in a study of Ad26.COV2.S vaccination and SARS-CoV-2 variants. Repertoires were generated with immunoSEQ multiplex PCR, while TCRdb's copy carries only in-frame clones and drops some. The table lists more than 400,000 clones, about 92% of them singletons, with 1.5% to 2% in the top ten. This specimen consisted of peripheral blood, obtained in a trial of Ad26.COV2.S vaccine versus placebo. The receptors here all came from a person aged 18-60 years who received the Ad26.COV2.S COVID-19 vaccine or a placebo. Each CDR3 is given with its conserved first and last residue. Clone sizes are given selectively: once, few, many, or a class where the clone is expanded.

NA	TRBV7-6	TRBJ2-7	CASSPGPGQGMYF
NA	TRBV9	TRBJ2-3	CASSVRTSGRLTDTQYF
NA	TRBV9	TRBJ2-1	CASSLLAGSSYNEQFF
NA	TRBV30	TRBJ2-7	CAGTGGNYEQYF
NA	TRBV3-1/TRBV3-2	TRBJ2-1	CASSQEGFYNEQFF
NA	TRBV24-1	TRBJ2-3	CATSDPTPGQGFGTDTQYF
NA	TRBV18	TRBJ1-2	CASSPSSDHYGYTF
NA	TRBV2	TRBJ1-3	CASSEIGTGNTIYF
once	TRBV11-3	TRBJ2-1	CASSLGGLSYNEQFF
NA	TRBV28	TRBJ1-1	CASSLSGSAEAFF
NA	TRBV4-3	TRBJ2-1	CASSQDSASGAGEQFF
NA	TRBV10-3	TRBJ1-3	CATPTGPTIYF
once	TRBV12-3/TRBV12-4	TRBJ2-4	CASSLVSGVQYF
NA	TRBV4-1	TRBJ2-2	CASSDRLAGVPGELFF
NA	TRBV15	TRBJ1-5	CATSRPTMDSYSNQPQHF
once	TRBV7-9	TRBJ1-1	CASSLAGGRLNTEAFF
once	TRBV28	TRBJ2-4	CASSTQLPGTGLNIQYF
NA	TRBV7-2	TRBJ1-2	CASSLMGGGVGYGYTF
NA	TRBV9	TRBJ1-3	CASSTRGETLARDTIYF
NA	TRBV19	TRBJ1-5	CASRWDSNQPQHF
NA	TRBV5-5	TRBJ1-3	CASSLKDRGNTIYF
NA	TRBV6-5	TRBJ1-1	CATRGGMNTEAFF
NA	TRBV2	TRBJ2-2	CASSETGLAGGPLNTGELFF
NA	TRBV7-9	TRBJ1-4	CASSLGITNEKLFF
NA	TRBV7-2	TRBJ2-1	CASSPRSGGATSYNEQFF
NA	TRBV7-9	TRBJ2-4	CASSLRAGKAKNIQYF
once	TRBV9	TRBJ2-5	CASSVGALAGVIQETQYF
NA	TRBV10-2	TRBJ1-5	CASSPTGGGELVQPQHF
NA	TRBV5-1	TRBJ2-3	CASSLGVGATDTQYF
NA	TRBV10-1	TRBJ2-2	CASSLRADTGELFF
once	TRBV7-2	TRBJ1-1	CASSLGGVALNTEAFF
once	TRBV7-9	TRBJ2-5	CASSLGTSGAYQEAQYF
NA	TRBV7-8	TRBJ2-5	CASTRVTGFLETQYF
NA	TRBV5-5	TRBJ2-3	CASSLVGTDGSSTDTQYF
NA	TRBV15	TRBJ1-3	CATSRDRGRGNTIYF
NA	TRBV28	TRBJ2-5	CASSLNRLAGVQETQYF
NA	TRBV15	TRBJ1-1	CATSRGRQGSNTEAFF
NA	TRBV15	TRBJ1-4	CATSRVRATNEKLFF
NA	TRBV27	TRBJ1-1	CASSAWEGGTEAFF
NA	TRBV30	TRBJ2-2	CAWSPATGELFF
NA	TRBV7-8	TRBJ1-3	CASSSRQDRDRNTIYF
NA	TRBV4-1	TRBJ1-2	CASSWADRVSGYTF
few	TRBV30	TRBJ2-2	CAWKSIGRTAGELFF
few	TRBV6-1	TRBJ1-5	CASSEVSLGNQPQHF